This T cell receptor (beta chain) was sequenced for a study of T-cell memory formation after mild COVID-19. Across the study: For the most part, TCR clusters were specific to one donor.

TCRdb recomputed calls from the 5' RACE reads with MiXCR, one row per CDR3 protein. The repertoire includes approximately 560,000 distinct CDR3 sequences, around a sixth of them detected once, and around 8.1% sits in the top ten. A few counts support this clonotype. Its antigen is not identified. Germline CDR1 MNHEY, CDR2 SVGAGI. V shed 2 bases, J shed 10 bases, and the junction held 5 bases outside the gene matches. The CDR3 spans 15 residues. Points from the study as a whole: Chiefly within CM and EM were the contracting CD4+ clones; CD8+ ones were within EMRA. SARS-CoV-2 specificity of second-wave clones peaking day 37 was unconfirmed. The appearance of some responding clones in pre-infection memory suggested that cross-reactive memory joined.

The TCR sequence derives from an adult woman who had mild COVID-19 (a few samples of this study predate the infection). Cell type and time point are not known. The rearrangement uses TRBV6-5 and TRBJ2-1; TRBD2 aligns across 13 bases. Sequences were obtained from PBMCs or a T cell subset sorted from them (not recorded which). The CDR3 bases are TGTGCCAGCAGTTACACGGGACTAGCGGGGAGCGAGCAGTTCTTC. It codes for CASSYTGLAGSEQFF.